Sequencing of this T cell receptor beta chain was carried out in a study of blood T cell repertoires in COVID-19. At the level of the study: The United States, Italy and Spain provided the acute and convalescent COVID-19 samples. Sources were T cells, B-cell-depleted T cells, or PBMCs; the material itself was cDNA or gDNA.

In the original workflow: It was from reference gene primer amplification that nucleated cell counts were estimated. Libraries were prepared by immunoSEQ multiplex PCR; TCRdb keeps only in-frame clonotypes and omits some of them. The V and J calls and clone size were taken over from that table, and D and trimming were inferred from the DNA. The sample has about 280,000 clones, around four fifths seen once; the top ten hold roughly 10%. V lost 1 base, J lost 7 bases, and 17 bases lay in between. The CDR3 extends over 15 amino acids. Germline assignment: CDR1 LGHNA and CDR2 YSLEER. This sequence originates from a woman aged 45-60 years who had recovered from COVID-19. The sequenced sample consisted of peripheral blood. The chain combines TRBV4-3 with TRBJ2-7; D might be TRBD2 (5 bases). The CDR3 is CASSQGMRTLSEQYF. In DNA, the CDR3 is TGCGCCAGCAGCCAAGGGATGAGGACTCTATCTGAGCAGTACTTC.